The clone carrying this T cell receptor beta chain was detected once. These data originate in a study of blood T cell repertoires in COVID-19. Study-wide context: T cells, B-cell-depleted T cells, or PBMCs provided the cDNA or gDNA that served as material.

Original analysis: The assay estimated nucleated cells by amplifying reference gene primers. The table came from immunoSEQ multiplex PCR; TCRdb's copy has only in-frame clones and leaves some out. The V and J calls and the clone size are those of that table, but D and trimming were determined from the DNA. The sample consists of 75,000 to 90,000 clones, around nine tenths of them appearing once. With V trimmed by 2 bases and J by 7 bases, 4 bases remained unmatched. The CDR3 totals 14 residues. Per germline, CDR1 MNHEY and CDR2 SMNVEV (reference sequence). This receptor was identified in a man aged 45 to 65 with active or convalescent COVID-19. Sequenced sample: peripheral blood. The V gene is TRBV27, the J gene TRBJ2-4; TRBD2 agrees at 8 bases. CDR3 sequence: CASSLAGGWNIQYF. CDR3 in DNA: TGTGCCAGCAGTTTAGCGGGGGGTTGGAACATTCAGTACTTC.